The text below deals with one T cell receptor beta chain. No antigen is known for it. No per-base quality is available; no much larger clone lies one base away. The library came from PCR. At the Johns Hopkins FTIC core, DNA from the cultured CD4+ T cells underwent TCR sequencing with the Oncomine TCR Beta short-read assay. The QIAamp micro DNA kit was used to extract genomic DNA from the cultured CD4+ T cells. The Oncomine TCR Beta libraries from cultured CD4+ T cells were pooled using unique dual indexes and then sequenced on an Illumina iSeq 100. Concerning the study's data processing: Non-productive sequences were filtered out, and CDR3s that did not start with C, did not end with F or W, or were shorter than 7 amino acids were discarded. Antigen-specific clonotypes were identified using the MANAFEST web application through comparison of peptide-stimulated wells with reference and other culture wells. To be called positive, a clone needed an FDR below 0.05, an odds ratio above 5, and a productive frequency above 0.1% in at least two of three replicate wells. A clonotype was classed as cross-reactive if the clonotype showed significant expansion both in SARS-CoV-2 spike wells and in at least one common cold coronavirus spike condition. Using R version 3.6.1, CDR3 homology was evaluated through Levenshtein distances (stringdist) along with unrooted phylogenetic trees (ape). In-frame beta chains were kept once TCRdb had trimmed the public reads at Q25 with fastp and called clones with MiXCR. Rows with a matching CDR3 protein are joined into one entry that keeps the most common DNA and genes. What appears here as the V and J calls and clone size reflects TCRdb's work, not the paper's. Here the sample has thousands of distinct CDR3 sequences; more than 30% occur a single time. 30% to 35% of the sample is held by the ten biggest clonotypes.

This sample was included in a study of vaccination and CD4 T cells after COVID-19 (dated by TCRdb to between 2021 and 2022). With respect to the entire study: Convalescent patients had a positive SARS-CoV-2 result on nasal swab PCR, and of these patients, under ten had mild disease and one had severe disease. In the convalescent cohort there were six males and four females, among whom were two Hispanic individuals, seven Caucasians, two Asians and one multiracial person. Two doses of either the Pfizer-BioNTech BNT162b2 vaccine (n=8) or the Moderna mRNA-1273 vaccine (n=2) were administered to participants. Post-COVID blood samples from convalescent patients were collected a median of approximately 100 days after diagnosis, with a range of roughly 35 to 180 days. Post-vaccine blood samples were collected a median of approximately 77 days after the second vaccine dose, ranging from roughly 13 to 241 days. Culture stimuli were overlapping spike peptide pools from SARS-CoV-2 and from the common cold coronaviruses HCoV-NL63, HCoV-OC43 and HCoV-229E. Control cultures received a CEFX viral epitope pool as the positive control, an HIV-1 Nef peptide pool as the negative control, or no peptide. In roughly nine COVID-19 convalescent patients and 4 infection-naive healthy vaccine recipients, the spike-specific CD4+ TCR repertoire before mRNA vaccination was compared with the repertoire after mRNA vaccination. Study-wide conclusions, independent of this receptor: The median number of SARS-CoV-2-reactive clonotypes rose from 20 to 25 after infection to a few dozen after vaccination, but the change was not significant. Only a relatively small number of convalescent patients were included in the study, and early timepoints following natural infection were not analyzed. Among the post-vaccine SARS-CoV-2-reactive clones in convalescent patients, a median approximately 90% showed up only after vaccination, which suggests vaccine-specific priming. In convalescent patients, nearly all vaccine-specific clones (304 of 307) were found to be mono-reactive for SARS-CoV-2 spike rather than cross-reactive with common cold coronaviruses.

The treatment or condition label, as the study defines it: roughly nine-day PBMC culture with coronavirus spike peptide pools or control peptides (ViraFEST assay). The ViraFEST assay was used in the study, in which antigen-specific T cells were expanded with peptide pools and expanded clonotypes were subsequently identified by TCR sequencing. The convalescent patients' positive SARS-CoV-2 PCR tests fell between March and December 2020, which was before the Alpha, Beta and Delta variants emerged in the United States. PBMCs were cultured at roughly 1.8 million per well in IMDM supplemented with around 5% human AB serum and 9.5 to 10 IU/ml IL-2, with approximately 10 ug/ml peptide pools added. On days 3 and 7, half of the culture medium was replaced with fresh IL-2-containing medium. CD4+ T cells were isolated after around ten days of culture through negative selection using the EasySep CD4+ T cell isolation kit. PBMCs were separated from whole blood using Ficoll-Paque Plus gradient centrifugation and then either used fresh or cryopreserved at -140C. In general, triplicate wells were set up for every culture condition.

The sequence was obtained from a human donor who had recovered from COVID-19. Material: CD4+ T cells from blood, cultured in vitro.

The CDR3 reads CASSLAGGSYEQYF. The nucleotides are TGTGCCAGCAGTTTAGCGGGGGGCTCCTACGAGCAGTACTTC. The chain is encoded by TRBV12-3 or TRBV12-4 joined to TRBJ2-7, with a tentative D gene TRBD2 over 6 matching bases. The CDR3 runs 14 amino acids, cysteine and phenylalanine included. Only the CDR3 DNA stays, 42 bases, in frame from base 1. The germline ends are 6 bases apart after V is trimmed by 0 bases and J by 0 bases.